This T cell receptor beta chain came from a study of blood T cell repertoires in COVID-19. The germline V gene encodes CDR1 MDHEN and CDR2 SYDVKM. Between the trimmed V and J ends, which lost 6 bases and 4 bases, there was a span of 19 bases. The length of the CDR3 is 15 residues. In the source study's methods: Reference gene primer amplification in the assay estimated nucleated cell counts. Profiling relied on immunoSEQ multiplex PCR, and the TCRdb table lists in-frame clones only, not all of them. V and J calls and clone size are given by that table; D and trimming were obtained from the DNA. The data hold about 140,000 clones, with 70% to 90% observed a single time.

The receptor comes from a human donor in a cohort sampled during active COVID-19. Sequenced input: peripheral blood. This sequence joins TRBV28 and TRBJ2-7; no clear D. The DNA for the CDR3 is TGTGCCAGCAGGTCCCCGACACGGCCGATGTACGAGCAGTACTTC. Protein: CASRSPTRPMYEQYF. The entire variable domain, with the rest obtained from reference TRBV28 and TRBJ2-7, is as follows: DVKVTQSSRYLVKRTGEKVFLECVQDMDHENMFWYRQDPGLGLRLIYFSYDVKMKEKGDIPEGYSVSREKKERFSLILESASTNQTSMYLCASRSPTRPMYEQYFGPGTRLTVT.